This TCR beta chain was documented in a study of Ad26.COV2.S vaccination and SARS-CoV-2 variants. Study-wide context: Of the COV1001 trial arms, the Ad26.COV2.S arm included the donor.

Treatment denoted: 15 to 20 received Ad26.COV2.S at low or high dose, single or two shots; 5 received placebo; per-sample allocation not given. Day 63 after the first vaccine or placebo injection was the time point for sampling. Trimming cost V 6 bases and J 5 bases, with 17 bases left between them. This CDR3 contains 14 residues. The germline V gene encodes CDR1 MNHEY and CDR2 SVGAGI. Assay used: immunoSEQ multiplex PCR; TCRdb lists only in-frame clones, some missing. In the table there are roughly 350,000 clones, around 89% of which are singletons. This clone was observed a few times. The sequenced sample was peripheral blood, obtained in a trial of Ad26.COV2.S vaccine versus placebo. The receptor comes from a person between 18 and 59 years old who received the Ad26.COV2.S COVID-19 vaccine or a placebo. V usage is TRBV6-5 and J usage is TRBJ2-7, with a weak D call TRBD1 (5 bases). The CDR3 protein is CASRLAGNSHEQYF. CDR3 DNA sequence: TGTGCCAGCAGGTTAGCAGGGAATTCACACGAGCAGTACTTC.